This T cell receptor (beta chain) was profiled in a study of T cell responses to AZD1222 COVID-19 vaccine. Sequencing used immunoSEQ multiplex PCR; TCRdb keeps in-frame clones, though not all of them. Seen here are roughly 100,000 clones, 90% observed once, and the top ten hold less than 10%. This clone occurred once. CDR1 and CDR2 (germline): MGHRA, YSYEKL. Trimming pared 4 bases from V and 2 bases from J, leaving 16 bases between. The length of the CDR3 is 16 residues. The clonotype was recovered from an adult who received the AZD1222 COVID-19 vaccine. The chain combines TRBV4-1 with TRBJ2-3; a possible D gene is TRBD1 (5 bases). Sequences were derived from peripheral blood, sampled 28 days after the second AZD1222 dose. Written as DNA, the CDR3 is TGCGCCAGCAGCCGACAGACGGGTGGATACACAGATACGCAGTATTTT. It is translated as CASSRQTGGYTDTQYF.